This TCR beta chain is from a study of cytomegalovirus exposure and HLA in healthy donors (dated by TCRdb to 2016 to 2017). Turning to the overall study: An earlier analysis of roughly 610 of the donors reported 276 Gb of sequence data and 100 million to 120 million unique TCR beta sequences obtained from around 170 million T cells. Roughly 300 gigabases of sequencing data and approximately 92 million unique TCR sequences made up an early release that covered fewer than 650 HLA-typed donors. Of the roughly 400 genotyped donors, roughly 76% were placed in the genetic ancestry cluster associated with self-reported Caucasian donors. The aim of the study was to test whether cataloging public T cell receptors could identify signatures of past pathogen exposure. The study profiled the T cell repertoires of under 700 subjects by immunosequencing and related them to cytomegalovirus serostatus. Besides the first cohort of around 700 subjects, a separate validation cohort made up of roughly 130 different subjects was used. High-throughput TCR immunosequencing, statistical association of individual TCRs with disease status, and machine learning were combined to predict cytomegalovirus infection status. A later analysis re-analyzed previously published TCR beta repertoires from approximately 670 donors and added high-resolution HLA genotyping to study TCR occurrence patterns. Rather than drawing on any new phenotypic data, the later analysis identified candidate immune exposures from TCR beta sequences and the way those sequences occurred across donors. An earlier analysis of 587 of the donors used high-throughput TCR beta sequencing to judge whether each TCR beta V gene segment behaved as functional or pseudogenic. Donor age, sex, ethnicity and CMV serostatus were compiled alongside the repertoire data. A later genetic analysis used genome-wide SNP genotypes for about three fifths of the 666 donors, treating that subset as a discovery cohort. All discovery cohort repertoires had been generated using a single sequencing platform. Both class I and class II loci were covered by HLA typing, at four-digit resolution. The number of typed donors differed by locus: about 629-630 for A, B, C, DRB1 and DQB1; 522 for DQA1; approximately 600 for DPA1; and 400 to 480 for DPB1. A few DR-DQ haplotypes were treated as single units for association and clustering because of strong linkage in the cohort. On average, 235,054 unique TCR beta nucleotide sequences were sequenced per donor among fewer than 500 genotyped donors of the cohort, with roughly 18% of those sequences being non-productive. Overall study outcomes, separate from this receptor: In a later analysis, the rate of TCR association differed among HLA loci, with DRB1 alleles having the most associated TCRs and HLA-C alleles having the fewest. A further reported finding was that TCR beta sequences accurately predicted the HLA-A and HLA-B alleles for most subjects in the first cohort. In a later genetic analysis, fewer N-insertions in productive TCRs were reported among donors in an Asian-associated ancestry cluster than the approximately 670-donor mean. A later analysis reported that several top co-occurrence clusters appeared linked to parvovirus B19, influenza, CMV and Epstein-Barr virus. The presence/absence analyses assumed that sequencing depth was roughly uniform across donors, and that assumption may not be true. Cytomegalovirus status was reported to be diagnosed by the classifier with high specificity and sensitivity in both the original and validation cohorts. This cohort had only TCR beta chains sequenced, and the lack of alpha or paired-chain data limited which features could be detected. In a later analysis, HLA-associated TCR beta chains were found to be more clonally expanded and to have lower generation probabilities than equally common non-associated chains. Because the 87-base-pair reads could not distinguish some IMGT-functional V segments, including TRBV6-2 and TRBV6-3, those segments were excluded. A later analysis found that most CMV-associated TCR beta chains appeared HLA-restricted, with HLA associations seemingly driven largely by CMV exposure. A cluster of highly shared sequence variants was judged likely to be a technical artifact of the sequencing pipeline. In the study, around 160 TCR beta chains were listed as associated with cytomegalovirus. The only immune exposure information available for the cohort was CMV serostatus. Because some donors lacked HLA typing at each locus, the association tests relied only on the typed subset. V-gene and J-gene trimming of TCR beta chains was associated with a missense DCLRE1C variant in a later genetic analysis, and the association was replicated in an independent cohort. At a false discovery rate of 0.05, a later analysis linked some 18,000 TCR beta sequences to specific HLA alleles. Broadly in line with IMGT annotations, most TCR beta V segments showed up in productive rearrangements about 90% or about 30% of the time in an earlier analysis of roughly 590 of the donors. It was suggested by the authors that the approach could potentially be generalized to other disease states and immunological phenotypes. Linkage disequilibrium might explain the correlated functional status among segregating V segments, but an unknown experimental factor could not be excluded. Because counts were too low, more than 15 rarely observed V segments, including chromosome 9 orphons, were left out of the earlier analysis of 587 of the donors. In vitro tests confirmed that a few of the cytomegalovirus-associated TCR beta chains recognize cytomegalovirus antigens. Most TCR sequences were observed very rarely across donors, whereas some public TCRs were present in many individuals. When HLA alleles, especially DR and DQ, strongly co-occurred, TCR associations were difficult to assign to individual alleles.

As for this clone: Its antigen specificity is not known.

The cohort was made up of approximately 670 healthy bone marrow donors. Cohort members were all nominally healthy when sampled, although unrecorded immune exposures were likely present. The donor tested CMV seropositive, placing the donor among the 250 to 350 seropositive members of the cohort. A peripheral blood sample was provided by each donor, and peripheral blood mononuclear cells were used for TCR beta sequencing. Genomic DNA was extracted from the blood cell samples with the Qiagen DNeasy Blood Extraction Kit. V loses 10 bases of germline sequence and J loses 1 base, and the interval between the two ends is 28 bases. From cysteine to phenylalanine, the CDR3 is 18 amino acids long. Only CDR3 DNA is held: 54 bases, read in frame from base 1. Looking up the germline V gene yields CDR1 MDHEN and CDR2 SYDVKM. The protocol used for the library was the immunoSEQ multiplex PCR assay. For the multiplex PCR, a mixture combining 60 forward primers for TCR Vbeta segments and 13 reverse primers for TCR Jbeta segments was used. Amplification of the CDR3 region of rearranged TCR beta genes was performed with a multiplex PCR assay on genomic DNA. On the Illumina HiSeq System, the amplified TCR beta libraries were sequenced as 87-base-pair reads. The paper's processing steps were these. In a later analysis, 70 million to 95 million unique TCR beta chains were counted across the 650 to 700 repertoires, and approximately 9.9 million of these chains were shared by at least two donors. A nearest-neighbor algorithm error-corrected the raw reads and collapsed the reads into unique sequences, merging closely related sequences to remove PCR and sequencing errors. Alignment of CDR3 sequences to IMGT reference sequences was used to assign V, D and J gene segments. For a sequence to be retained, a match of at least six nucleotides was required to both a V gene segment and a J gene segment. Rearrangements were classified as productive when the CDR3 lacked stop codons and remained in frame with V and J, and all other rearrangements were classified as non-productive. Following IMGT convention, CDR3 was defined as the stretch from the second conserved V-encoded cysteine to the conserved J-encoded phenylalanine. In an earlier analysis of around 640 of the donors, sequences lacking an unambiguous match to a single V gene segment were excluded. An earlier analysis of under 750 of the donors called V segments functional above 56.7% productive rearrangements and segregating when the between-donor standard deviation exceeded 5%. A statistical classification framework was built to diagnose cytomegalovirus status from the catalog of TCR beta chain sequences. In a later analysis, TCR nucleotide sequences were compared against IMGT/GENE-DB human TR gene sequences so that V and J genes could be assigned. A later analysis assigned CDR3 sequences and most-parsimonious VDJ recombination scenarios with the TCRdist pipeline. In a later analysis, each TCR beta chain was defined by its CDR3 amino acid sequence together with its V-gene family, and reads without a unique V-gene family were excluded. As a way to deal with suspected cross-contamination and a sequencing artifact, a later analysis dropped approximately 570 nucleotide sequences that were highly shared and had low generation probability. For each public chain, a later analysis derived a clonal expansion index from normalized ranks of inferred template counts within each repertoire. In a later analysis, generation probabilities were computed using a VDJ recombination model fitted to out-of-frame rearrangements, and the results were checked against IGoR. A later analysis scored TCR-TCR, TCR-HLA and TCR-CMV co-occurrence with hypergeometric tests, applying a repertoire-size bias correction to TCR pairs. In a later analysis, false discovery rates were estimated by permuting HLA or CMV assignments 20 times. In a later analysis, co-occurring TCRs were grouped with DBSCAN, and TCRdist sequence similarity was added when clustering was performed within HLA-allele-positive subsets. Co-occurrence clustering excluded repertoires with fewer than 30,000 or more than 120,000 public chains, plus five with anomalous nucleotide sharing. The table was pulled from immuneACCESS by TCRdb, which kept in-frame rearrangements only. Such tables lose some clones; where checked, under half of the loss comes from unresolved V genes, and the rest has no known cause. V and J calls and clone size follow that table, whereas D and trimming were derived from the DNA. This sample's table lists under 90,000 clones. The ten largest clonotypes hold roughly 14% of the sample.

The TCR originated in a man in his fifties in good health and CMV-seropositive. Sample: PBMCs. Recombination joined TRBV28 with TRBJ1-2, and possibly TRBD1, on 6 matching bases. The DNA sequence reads TGTGCCATCCTAGTTTGGGGAACGGGGGGCCCGGATAACTATGGCTACACCTTC. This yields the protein CAILVWGTGGPDNYGYTF.